The entry below gives a single TCR beta chain sequence along with its context. The antigen is undetermined. The data stem from a study of graft-versus-host responses after intestinal transplantation. Study as a whole: Recipients received multivisceral, liver-intestinal, or isolated intestinal transplants. Tacrolimus plus steroids were given to all recipients for roughly three years, preceded by anti-thymocyte globulin induction. Findings and limits, study-wide: Recipient marrow contained GvH clones, some of which appeared first in ileum or blood.

Trimming shortened V by 0 bases and J by 6 bases, and 12 bases separated the two germline ends. The germline CDR1 and CDR2 sequences are SGDLS and YYNGEE. This CDR3 is built from 14 residues. TCRdb's copy holds only in-frame clones and misses some; the assay was immunoSEQ multiplex PCR. The table has 45,000 to 55,000 clones, about 90% seen once. The sequencing used PBMCs, collected more than 650 days after intestinal transplant. The sequence was collected from a human patient who received an intestinal transplant, so some T cells may come from the graft donor. V usage is TRBV9 and J usage is TRBJ1-1; a possible D gene is TRBD1 (5 bases). CDR3 DNA sequence: TGTGCCAGCAGCGTAGTCGGGGGAACCCCTGAAGCTTTCTTT. Translating it yields CASSVVGGTPEAFF.